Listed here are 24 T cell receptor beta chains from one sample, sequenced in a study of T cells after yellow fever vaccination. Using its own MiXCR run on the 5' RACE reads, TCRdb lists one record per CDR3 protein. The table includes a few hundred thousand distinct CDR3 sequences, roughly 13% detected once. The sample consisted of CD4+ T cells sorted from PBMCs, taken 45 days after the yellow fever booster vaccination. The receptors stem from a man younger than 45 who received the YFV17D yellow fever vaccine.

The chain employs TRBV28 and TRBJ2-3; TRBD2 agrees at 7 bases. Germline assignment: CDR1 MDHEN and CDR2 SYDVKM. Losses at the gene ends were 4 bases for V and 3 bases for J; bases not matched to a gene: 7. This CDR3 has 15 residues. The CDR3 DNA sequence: TGTGCCAGCAGTTCCCACGGCGGGAGAACAGATACGCAGTATTTT. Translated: CASSSHGGRTDTQYF.

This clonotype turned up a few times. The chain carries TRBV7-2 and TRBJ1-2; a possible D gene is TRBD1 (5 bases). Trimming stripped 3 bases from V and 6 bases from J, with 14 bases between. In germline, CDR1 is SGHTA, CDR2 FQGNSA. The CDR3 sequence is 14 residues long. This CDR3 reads CASSLYSGSNGYTF. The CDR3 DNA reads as TGTGCCAGCAGCTTGTACTCAGGGAGCAATGGCTACACCTTC.

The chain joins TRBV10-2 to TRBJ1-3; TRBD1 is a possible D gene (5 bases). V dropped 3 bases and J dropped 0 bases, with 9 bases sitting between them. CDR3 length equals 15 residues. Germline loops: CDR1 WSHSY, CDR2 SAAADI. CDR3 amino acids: CASSDEGLSGNTIYF. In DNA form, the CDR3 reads TGCGCCAGCAGTGATGAGGGGCTCTCTGGAAACACCATATATTTT.

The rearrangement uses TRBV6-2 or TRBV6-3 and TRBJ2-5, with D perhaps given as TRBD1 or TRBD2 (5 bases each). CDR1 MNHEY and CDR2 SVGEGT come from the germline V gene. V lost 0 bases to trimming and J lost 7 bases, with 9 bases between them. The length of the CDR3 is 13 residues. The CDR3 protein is CASSYSGRGTQYF. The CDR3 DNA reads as TGTGCCAGCAGTTACTCGGGACGTGGGACCCAGTACTTC.

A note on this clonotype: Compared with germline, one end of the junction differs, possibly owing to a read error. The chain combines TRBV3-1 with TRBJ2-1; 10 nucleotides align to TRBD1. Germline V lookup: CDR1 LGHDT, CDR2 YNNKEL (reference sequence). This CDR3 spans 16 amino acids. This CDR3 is CASSPPTGGAYNEQLF. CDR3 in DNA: TGTGCCAGCAGCCCCCCGACAGGGGGCGCCTACAATGAGCAGTTATTC.

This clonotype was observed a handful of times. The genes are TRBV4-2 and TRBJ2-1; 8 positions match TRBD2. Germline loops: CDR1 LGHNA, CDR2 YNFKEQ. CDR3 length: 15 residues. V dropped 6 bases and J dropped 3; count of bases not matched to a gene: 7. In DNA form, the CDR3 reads TGTGCCAGCAGTACAACTAGCGGTCGCTACAATGAGCAGTTCTTC. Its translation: CASSTTSGRYNEQFF.

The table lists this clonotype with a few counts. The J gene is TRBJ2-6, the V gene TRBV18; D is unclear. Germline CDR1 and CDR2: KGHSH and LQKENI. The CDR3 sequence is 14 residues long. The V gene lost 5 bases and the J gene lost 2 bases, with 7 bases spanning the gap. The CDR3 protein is CASSDGAGANVLTF. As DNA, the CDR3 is TGTGCCAGCTCAGACGGTGCTGGGGCCAACGTCCTGACTTTC.

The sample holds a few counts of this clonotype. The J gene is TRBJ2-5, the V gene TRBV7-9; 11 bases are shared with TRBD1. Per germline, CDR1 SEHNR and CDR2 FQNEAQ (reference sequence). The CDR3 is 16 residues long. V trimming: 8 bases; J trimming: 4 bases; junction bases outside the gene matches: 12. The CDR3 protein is CASGPDRGLIGETQYF. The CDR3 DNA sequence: TGTGCCAGCGGACCGGACAGGGGGCTGATCGGAGAGACCCAGTACTTC.

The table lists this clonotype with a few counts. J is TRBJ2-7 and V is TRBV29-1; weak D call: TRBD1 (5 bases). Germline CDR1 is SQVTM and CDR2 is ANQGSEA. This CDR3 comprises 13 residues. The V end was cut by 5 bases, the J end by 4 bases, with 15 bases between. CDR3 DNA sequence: TGCAGCGTTTGTGTAAGCCAGGGTTACGAGCAGTACTTC. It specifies CSVCVSQGYEQYF.

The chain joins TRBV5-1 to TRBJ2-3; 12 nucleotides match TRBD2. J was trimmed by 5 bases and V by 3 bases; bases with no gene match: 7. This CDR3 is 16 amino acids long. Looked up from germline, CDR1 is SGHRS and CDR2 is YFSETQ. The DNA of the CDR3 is TGCGCCAGCAGCTACGCGACTAGCGGGAGTGTAGATACGCAGTATTTT. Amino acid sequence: CASSYATSGSVDTQYF.

This chain's CDR3 is CSAGRNTDTQYF. CDR3 bases: TGCAGCGCGGGACGTAACACAGATACGCAGTATTTT. The chain combines TRBV29-1 with TRBJ2-3, with D possibly being TRBD1 or TRBD2 (5 bases each). Germline CDR1 and CDR2: SQVTM and ANQGSEA. This CDR3 has 12 amino acids. V was pared by 7 bases and J by 2 bases, with 10 bases between.

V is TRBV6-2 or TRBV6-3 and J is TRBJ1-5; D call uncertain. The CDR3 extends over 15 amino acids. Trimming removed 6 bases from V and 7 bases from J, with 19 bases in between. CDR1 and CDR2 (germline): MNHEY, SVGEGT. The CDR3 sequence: CASSPGRSKLQPQHF. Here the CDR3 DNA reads TGTGCCAGCAGCCCCGGACGGAGCAAGCTCCAGCCCCAGCATTTT.

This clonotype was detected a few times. CDR3 sequence: CASRRDSESPLHF. The CDR3 coding sequence is TGTGCCAGCAGGCGGGACAGCGAATCACCCCTCCACTTT. This chain joins TRBV12-3 or TRBV12-4 and TRBJ1-6; 7 bases agree with TRBD1. V lost 6 bases to trimming and J lost 10 bases; unmatched junction nucleotides: 6. The CDR3 consists of 13 residues.

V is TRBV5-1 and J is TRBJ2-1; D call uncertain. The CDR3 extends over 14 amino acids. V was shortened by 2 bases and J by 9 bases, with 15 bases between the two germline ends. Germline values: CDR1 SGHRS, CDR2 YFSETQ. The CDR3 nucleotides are TGCGCCAGCAGCTTACTTTTCGCGGCAGGTGAGCAGTTCTTC. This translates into CASSLLFAAGEQFF.

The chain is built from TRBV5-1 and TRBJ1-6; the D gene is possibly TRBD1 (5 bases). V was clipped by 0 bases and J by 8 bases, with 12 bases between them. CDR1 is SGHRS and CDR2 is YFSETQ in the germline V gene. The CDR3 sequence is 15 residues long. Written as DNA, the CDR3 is TGCGCCAGCAGCTTGGTTGCAGGGAAGGATTCACCCCTCCACTTT. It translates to CASSLVAGKDSPLHF.

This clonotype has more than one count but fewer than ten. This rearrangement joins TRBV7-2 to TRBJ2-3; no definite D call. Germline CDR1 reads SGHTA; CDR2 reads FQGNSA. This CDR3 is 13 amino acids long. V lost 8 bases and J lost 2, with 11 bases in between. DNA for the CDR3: TGTGCCAGCGGATCGGAACCCACAGATACGCAGTATTTT. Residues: CASGSEPTDTQYF.

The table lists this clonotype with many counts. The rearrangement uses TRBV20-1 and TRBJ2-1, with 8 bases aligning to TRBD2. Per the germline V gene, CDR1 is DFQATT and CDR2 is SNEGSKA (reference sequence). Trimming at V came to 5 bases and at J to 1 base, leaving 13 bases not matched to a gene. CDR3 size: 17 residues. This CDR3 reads CSAHTSGNPSSYNEQFF. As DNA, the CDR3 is TGCAGTGCTCACACTAGCGGAAACCCCTCATCCTACAATGAGCAGTTCTTC.

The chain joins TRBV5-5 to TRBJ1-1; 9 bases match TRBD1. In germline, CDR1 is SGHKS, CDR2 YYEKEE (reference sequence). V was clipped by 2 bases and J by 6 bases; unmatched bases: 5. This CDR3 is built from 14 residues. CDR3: CASSFKTGGAEAFF. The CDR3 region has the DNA TGTGCCAGCAGCTTCAAGACAGGGGGTGCTGAAGCTTTCTTT.

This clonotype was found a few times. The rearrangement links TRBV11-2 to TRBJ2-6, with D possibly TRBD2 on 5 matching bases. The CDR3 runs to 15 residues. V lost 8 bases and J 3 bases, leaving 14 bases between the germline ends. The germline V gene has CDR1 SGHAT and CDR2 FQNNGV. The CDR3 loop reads CASANEGFGANVLTF. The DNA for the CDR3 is TGTGCCAGCGCCAACGAGGGATTTGGGGCCAACGTCCTGACTTTC.

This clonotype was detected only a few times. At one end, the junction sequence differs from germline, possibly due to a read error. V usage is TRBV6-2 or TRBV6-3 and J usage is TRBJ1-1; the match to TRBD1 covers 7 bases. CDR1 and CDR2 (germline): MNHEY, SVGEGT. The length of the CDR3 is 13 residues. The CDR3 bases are TGTGCCAGCAGATCCGGACAGGACCACCGACATTGGTTT. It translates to CASRSGQDHRHWF.

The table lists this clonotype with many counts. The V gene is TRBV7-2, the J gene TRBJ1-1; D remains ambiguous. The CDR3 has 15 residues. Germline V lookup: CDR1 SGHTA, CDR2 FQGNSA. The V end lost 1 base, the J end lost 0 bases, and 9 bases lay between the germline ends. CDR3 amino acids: CASSLVGRVNTEAFF. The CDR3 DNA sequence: TGTGCCAGCAGCTTAGTAGGGAGGGTGAACACTGAAGCTTTCTTT.

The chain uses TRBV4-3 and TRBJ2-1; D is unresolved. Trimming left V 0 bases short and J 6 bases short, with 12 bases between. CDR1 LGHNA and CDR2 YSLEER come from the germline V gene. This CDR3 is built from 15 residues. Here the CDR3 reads CASSQDGVSSNEQFF. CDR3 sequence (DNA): TGCGCCAGCAGCCAAGATGGCGTCTCAAGCAATGAGCAGTTCTTC.

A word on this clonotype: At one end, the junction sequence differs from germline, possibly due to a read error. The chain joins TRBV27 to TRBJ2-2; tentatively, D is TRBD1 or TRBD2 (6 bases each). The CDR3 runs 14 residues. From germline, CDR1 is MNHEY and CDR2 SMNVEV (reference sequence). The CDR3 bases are TGTGCCAGCAGATTATGGGGGGCGTCGGGGGAGCTGTTTTTT. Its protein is CASRLWGASGELFF.

The DNA of the CDR3 is TGTGCCAGCACCGGAGGCGTTTTAGACTATAATTCACCCCTCCACTTT. Its translation: CASTGGVLDYNSPLHF. The J gene is TRBJ1-6, the V gene TRBV12-3 or TRBV12-4, with unresolved D. The length of the CDR3 is 16 residues. V gave up 7 bases and J gave up 3 bases, with 16 bases separating them.